There are a few counts of the clone carrying this T cell receptor (beta chain). No antigen is known for it. These data come from a study of response to subunit inactivated influenza vaccine. Regarding the study as a whole: With each seasonal influenza vaccination, the authors suggested, few new T cells are recruited.

TCRdb reanalysed the RT-PCR reads using MiXCR and keeps one entry per CDR3 protein. Of about 300,000 distinct CDR3 sequences detected, approximately 20% appear once; the ten largest clones hold 10%. The specimen was PBMCs from blood, collected less than 22 months after vaccination. The clonotype was recovered from a man aged 50 to 69 who received an inactivated influenza vaccine.

The CDR3 is CASSPDRGRGNTIYF. The CDR3 DNA is TGTGCCAGCAGCCCAGACAGGGGAAGGGGAAACACCATATATTTT. The chain carries TRBV11-2 and TRBJ1-3; 8 bases match TRBD1. The CDR3 is made up of 15 amino acids. Germline trimming cut 5 bases from V and 4 bases from J; bases unmatched to any gene: 7. Germline V gene sequence: CDR1 SGHAT, CDR2 FQNNGV.